The clone carrying this T cell receptor beta chain was counted between two and nine times. No antigen is known for it. Trimming removed 6 bases from V and 3 bases from J; junction bases left unmatched: 4. This CDR3 has 14 amino acids. The data are from a study of response to subunit inactivated influenza vaccine. Points from the study as a whole: Authors proposed each seasonal influenza vaccination draws in few new T cells.

TCRdb reprocessed the RT-PCR reads with MiXCR, giving one entry per CDR3 protein. The sample yields about 780,000 distinct CDR3 sequences, about a fifth seen once. The V and J genes are TRBV12-3 or TRBV12-4 and TRBJ1-3; 8 bases match TRBD1. The material was PBMCs from blood, obtained more than 4 days after vaccination. This sequence was found in a man aged 50 or older who received an inactivated influenza vaccine. As DNA, the CDR3 is TGTGCCAGCAGGACAGGGGCAATTGGAAACACCATATATTTT. This encodes CASRTGAIGNTIYF.